This entry lists 18 T cell receptor beta chains sequenced from one sample in a study of shared T cell receptors in the human thymus. Some clones are missing from TCRdb's copy, which holds only in-frame ones; the method was immunoSEQ multiplex PCR. The sample yields about 500,000 clones, approximately 80% seen once. These data were also filed under a second study, of human thymus T cells.

Sequenced input: thymocytes. The receptors originated from a boy under two years old with a congenital heart defect.

J is TRBJ2-1 and V is TRBV9, with 9 bases lining up with TRBD1. Germline trimming cut 4 bases from V and 5 bases from J; bases unmatched to any gene: 7. Germline assignment: CDR1 SGDLS and CDR2 YYNGEE. The CDR3 contains 15 residues. CDR3 in DNA: TGTGCCAGCAGCTCCCCCGGGACAGGGCACAATGAGCAGTTCTTC. It translates to CASSSPGTGHNEQFF.

CDR3 residues: CASSLQGSQETQYF. CDR3 bases: TGTGCCAGCAGCCTACAGGGTAGCCAAGAGACCCAGTACTTC. The chain employs TRBV5-4 and TRBJ2-5, with D perhaps matching TRBD1 (6 bases). Trimming removed 4 bases from V and 1 base from J, with 11 bases in between. The CDR3 length is 14 residues. Germline CDR1 SGHNT, CDR2 YYREEE (reference sequence).

The J gene is TRBJ2-7, the V gene TRBV28, with D maybe TRBD1 (5 bases). V lost 6 bases and J 1 base, leaving 13 bases between the germline ends. The CDR3 has 14 amino acids. Germline CDR1 is MDHEN and CDR2 is SYDVKM. The CDR3, as DNA: TGTGCCAGCAGATTCGACAGAAAATCCTACGAGCAGTACTTC. The encoded protein is CASRFDRKSYEQYF.

Worth noting for this clone: One junction end does not reproduce the germline sequence, and a read error may be involved. The chain uses TRBV6-5 and TRBJ1-3; D may be TRBD1 (6 bases). The length of the CDR3 is 16 residues. Germline CDR1 and CDR2: MNHEY and SVGAGI. The CDR3 protein is CASSHSRDIAGNTIYF. Here the CDR3 DNA reads TGTGCCAGCAGTCACTCACGGGACATCGCGGGAAACACCATATATTTT.

The chain employs TRBV7-3 and TRBJ2-2; 8 nucleotides align to TRBD2. Germline V gene lookup returns CDR1 SGHTA and CDR2 FQGTGA. CDR3 length: 15 residues. V shed 3 bases and J 6 bases; nucleotides not matched to a gene: 6. CDR3 sequence (DNA): TGTGCCAGCAGCTTCGGGGGGGAGGAGGCCGGGGAGCTGTTTTTT. This translates into CASSFGGEEAGELFF. Based on the CDR3 plus reference TRBV7-3 and TRBJ2-2, the full variable domain is GAGVSQTPSNKVTEKGKYVELRCDPISGHTALYWYRQSLGQGPEFLIYFQGTGAADDSGLPNDRFFAVRPEGSVSTLKIQRTERGDSAVYLCASSFGGEEAGELFFGEGSRLTVL.

This chain joins TRBV6-1 and TRBJ2-5; 8 nucleotides agree with TRBD2. J lost 0 bases, V lost 1 base, and 19 bases had no gene match. Looked up from germline, CDR1 is MNHNS and CDR2 is SASEGT. This CDR3 is 21 amino acids long. For the CDR3, the DNA is TGTGCCAGCAGTGAAGACACGGAACGGGAGCGGGAGATTCCCAACCAAGAGACCCAGTACTTC. This gives the protein CASSEDTEREREIPNQETQYF.

The chain has TRBV4-3 and TRBJ2-1, with D perhaps TRBD2 (6 bases). Deletions cut 0 bases from V and 3 bases from J, with 27 bases between. CDR1 and CDR2 from the germline V gene are LGHNA and YSLEER. The CDR3 extends over 21 amino acids. The CDR3 reads CASSQENERFVGTHIYNEQFF. The DNA of the CDR3 is TGCGCCAGCAGCCAAGAAAATGAAAGATTTGTTGGGACTCACATCTACAATGAGCAGTTCTTC.

In DNA form, the CDR3 reads TGCAGCGTGAATCAGGGTTCGAGCGGCTACACCTTC. Its translation: CSVNQGSSGYTF. The chain recombines TRBV29-1 with TRBJ1-2, with D perhaps matching TRBD1 (5 bases). The CDR3 sequence is 12 residues long. The germline V and J ends were trimmed by 6 bases and 8 bases, with 16 bases remaining between them. Germline V CDR1 and CDR2: SQVTM, ANQGSEA.

This rearrangement joins TRBV6-6 to TRBJ2-7, with D maybe TRBD1 (6 bases). V gave up 8 bases and J gave up 0 bases, with 20 bases separating them. CDR3 length: 16 amino acids. CDR1 and CDR2 (germline): MNHNY, SVGAGI (reference sequence). CDR3 nucleotides: TGTGCCAGCCGAAAGTGGACAGACAGCCGCTCCTACGAGCAGTACTTC. Amino acid sequence: CASRKWTDSRSYEQYF.

This clone was detected only a few times. The rearrangement uses TRBV5-6 and TRBJ1-5; weak D call: TRBD1 (6 bases). Germline lookup yields CDR1 SGHDT and CDR2 YYEEEE. V lost 4 bases to trimming and J lost 3 bases, with 20 bases between them. The CDR3 is 17 residues long. CDR3 amino acids: CASSLNAADRNNQPQHF. DNA for the CDR3: TGTGCCAGCAGCCTAAATGCGGCCGACAGGAACAATCAGCCCCAGCATTTT.

The gene calls are TRBV7-9 and TRBJ1-2, with D perhaps matching TRBD1 (6 bases). V was clipped by 5 bases and J by 2 bases, with 12 bases between them. Germline assignment: CDR1 SEHNR and CDR2 FQNEAQ (reference sequence). The CDR3 contains 14 residues. The CDR3 nucleotides read TGTGCCAGCAGCGAACCTACAGGGAACTATGGCTACACCTTC. It specifies CASSEPTGNYGYTF.

The CDR3 DNA reads as TGTGCCAGCAGCTTGGGGGGGGGACTAGCGGGAACCCGACCCGATGAGCAGTTCTTC. Its translation is CASSLGGGLAGTRPDEQFF. The chain carries TRBV5-4 and TRBJ2-1; TRBD2 agrees at 13 bases. The germline V gene encodes CDR1 SGHNT and CDR2 YYREEE (reference sequence). The CDR3 runs 19 residues. With 0 bases clipped from V and 8 bases from J, the junction kept 14 bases outside the gene matches.

In its sample, this clone was seen once. This rearrangement joins TRBV25-1 to TRBJ1-1, with D possibly matching TRBD1 (6 bases). The length of the CDR3 is 15 residues. Germline-derived CDR1 and CDR2 are MGHDK and SYGVNS. V lost 4 bases and J 1 base, leaving 13 bases between the germline ends. CDR3 in DNA: TGTGCCAGCAGTGGAAGGGGGGAGGGGAACACTGAAGCTTTCTTT. Translating gives CASSGRGEGNTEAFF.

The genes are TRBV5-4 and TRBJ2-7; D is possibly TRBD1 (6 bases). Germline V gene lookup returns CDR1 SGHNT and CDR2 YYREEE (reference sequence). V lost 0 bases to trimming and J lost 3 bases, with 13 bases between them. The CDR3 totals 15 residues. This CDR3 reads CASSLEPGDYYEQYF. The CDR3 DNA follows: TGTGCCAGCAGCTTGGAGCCAGGGGATTACTACGAGCAGTACTTC.

The rearrangement uses TRBV4-2 and TRBJ2-3, with 8 bases fitting TRBD2. The ends lost 2 bases at V and 0 bases at J; junction bases unmatched: 4. This CDR3 has 16 residues. Germline V gene data show CDR1 as LGHNA and CDR2 as YNFKEQ. The CDR3: CASSQMASGSTDTQYF. CDR3 DNA sequence: TGTGCCAGCAGCCAAATGGCTAGCGGGAGCACAGATACGCAGTATTTT.

This chain joins TRBV29-1 and TRBJ2-3; possibly TRBD1 for D (6 bases). Germline V CDR1 and CDR2: SQVTM, ANQGSEA. V was pared by 4 bases and J by 2 bases, with 10 bases between. The CDR3 is made up of 13 amino acids. CDR3 nucleotides: TGCAGCGTTGGGGACAACTTCACAGATACGCAGTATTTT. Amino acid sequence: CSVGDNFTDTQYF.

The chain carries TRBV27 and TRBJ2-1; 12 positions match TRBD2. V gave up 2 bases and J gave up 7 bases; unmatched junction bases: 6. The length of the CDR3 is 16 residues. Germline lookup yields CDR1 MNHEY and CDR2 SMNVEV (reference sequence). In DNA, the CDR3 is TGTGCCAGCAGTTTAATTTGGACTAGCGGGATAAATGAGCAGTTCTTC. This gives the protein CASSLIWTSGINEQFF.

This clone has only a few counts. The rearrangement links TRBV18 to TRBJ2-7; 7 nucleotides line up with TRBD1. The V and J ends lost 3 bases and 1 base, in that order; junction bases with no gene match: 9. This CDR3 has 16 residues. The germline CDR1 and CDR2 sequences are KGHSH and LQKENI. The CDR3 nucleotides are TGTGCCAGCTCACCGTCAGTAGGGGGCATGTCCTACGAGCAGTACTTC. Amino acid sequence: CASSPSVGGMSYEQYF.